This passage covers 18 T cell receptor beta chains from one sample sequenced in a study of molecular identifiers for immune sequencing clone quantification. TCRdb re-analysed the PCR reads in MiXCR, keeping a single row per CDR3 protein. The profile shows more than 300,000 distinct CDR3 sequences, about 21% of them singletons. The material sequenced was naive CD8+ T cells from blood, with Jurkat cell RNA spiked in. Sample subset: FACS-sorted CD8+CD4-CCR7+CD45RA+ naive T cells. The receptors were gathered from a human donor in good health. Some libraries in this study had Jurkat cell RNA spiked in.

For the CDR3, the DNA is TGTGCCAGCAGTTTAACAGGGGCAACCGGGGCCAACGTCCTGACTTTC. It codes for CASSLTGATGANVLTF. The chain combines TRBV27 with TRBJ2-6, with 7 bases fitting TRBD1. This CDR3 has 16 amino acids. Germline lookup yields CDR1 MNHEY and CDR2 SMNVEV (reference sequence). V lost 2 bases to trimming and J lost 4 bases; unmatched junction nucleotides: 5. The whole variable domain, remainder taken from reference TRBV27 and TRBJ2-6, is EAQVTQNPRYLITVTGKKLTVTCSQNMNHEYMSWYRQDPGLGLRQIYYSMNVEVTDKGDVPEGYKVSRKEKRNFPLILESPSPNQTSLYFCASSLTGATGANVLTFGAGSRLTVL.

This clonotype was observed a handful of times. The rearrangement uses TRBV7-9 and TRBJ2-2; the match to TRBD2 covers 7 bases. V shed 11 bases and J 4 bases; nucleotides not matched to a gene: 7. The CDR3 has 13 amino acids. Germline assignment: CDR1 SEHNR and CDR2 FQNEAQ (reference sequence). This CDR3 is CACSSGATGELFF. The CDR3 nucleotides are TGTGCCTGCTCCAGCGGGGCCACCGGGGAGCTGTTTTTT.

The chain combines TRBV10-3 with TRBJ2-1; D possibly uses TRBD1 or TRBD2 (6 bases each). V gave up 2 bases and J gave up 8 bases, with 16 bases separating them. Germline V gives CDR1 ENHRY, CDR2 SYGVKD. The CDR3 length is 15 residues. This CDR3 is CAISEAEQGLDEQFF. CDR3 sequence (DNA): TGTGCCATCAGTGAGGCTGAACAGGGACTGGATGAGCAGTTCTTC.

This clonotype was counted at least ten times. Its ends do not fully match the called genes, so a read error is possible. The rearrangement uses TRBV4-1 and TRBJ1-1; 7 nucleotides align to TRBD1. CDR3 length equals 13 residues. Per germline, CDR1 MGHRA and CDR2 YSYEKL. The chain's CDR3 is CASSKDRAGEAFF. The CDR3 DNA sequence: TGCGCCAGCAGCAAAGACAGGGCTGGTGAAGCTTTCTTT.

This chain joins TRBV6-5 and TRBJ2-7; 8 bases fit TRBD2. J was trimmed by 4 bases and V by 5 bases; bases with no gene match: 10. Germline lookup yields CDR1 MNHEY and CDR2 SVGAGI. The CDR3 extends over 15 amino acids. CDR3 sequence: CASSHSTGRGYEQYF. CDR3 coding DNA: TGTGCCAGCAGTCATTCGACCGGGAGGGGATACGAGCAGTACTTC.

This clonotype was seen many times. This chain uses TRBV29-1 with TRBJ2-5; D may be TRBD1 (6 bases). The V and J ends lost 4 bases and 2 bases respectively, with 14 bases between them. Germline V gives CDR1 SQVTM, CDR2 ANQGSEA. The CDR3 has 14 residues. The CDR3 here is CSVVPGTSQETQYF. The CDR3 DNA reads as TGCAGCGTTGTCCCCGGGACATCACAAGAGACCCAGTACTTC.

This clonotype was found many times. The chain is built from TRBV12-3 or TRBV12-4 and TRBJ1-2, with unresolved D. This CDR3 spans 12 amino acids. V shed 4 bases and J shed 8 bases, with 11 bases lying between them. The CDR3 region has the DNA TGTGCCAGCAGTTCCCCGGTTGGGGGCTACACCTTC. This codes for CASSSPVGGYTF.

This clonotype was counted at least ten times. V usage is TRBV5-8 and J usage is TRBJ2-7; possible D gene TRBD1, 5 bases. Looked up from germline, CDR1 is SGHTS and CDR2 is YDEGEE. V lost 4 bases and J 3 bases, leaving 14 bases between the germline ends. This CDR3 comprises 14 residues. The CDR3 here is CASSQTGPLYEQYF. The CDR3 region has the DNA TGTGCCAGCAGCCAAACAGGTCCTCTCTACGAGCAGTACTTC.

In regard to this clonotype: Possible read error: a much larger clone is one base away. The DNA of the CDR3 is TGTGCCAGCAGTGGATCTCTTACAGATACGCGGTATTTT. The encoded protein is CASSGSLTDTRYF. This chain connects TRBV6-4 to TRBJ2-3; D gene uncertain. This CDR3 contains 13 residues. Germline V gene lookup returns CDR1 MRHNA and CDR2 SNTAGT.

On this clonotype itself: A read error may explain this, as a much larger clone is one base away. This chain connects TRBV29-1 to TRBJ1-1; D is unresolved. This CDR3 spans 11 amino acids. Germline V gene lookup returns CDR1 SQVTM and CDR2 ANQGSEA. Trimming shortened V by 6 bases and J by 7 bases, and 12 bases separated the two germline ends. The CDR3 region has the DNA TGCAGCGTGGTAGAATGGAGTGAAGCTTTCTTT. This gives the protein CSVVEWSEAFF.

As to this clonotype: Since a much larger clone is just one base distant, this may be a read error. This sequence joins TRBV28 and TRBJ2-5, with 8 nucleotides matching TRBD1. The CDR3 is 14 amino acids. Germline V CDR1 and CDR2: MDHEN, SYDVKM. Losses at the gene ends were 3 bases for V and 4 bases for J; bases not matched to a gene: 4. The DNA for the CDR3 is TGTGCCAGCAGTTTGGGGACAGGCCGAGAGACCCAGTACTTC. This gives the protein CASSLGTGRETQYF.

This rearrangement joins TRBV27 to TRBJ2-6; 12 positions match TRBD2. The CDR3 extends over 18 amino acids. In germline, CDR1 is MNHEY, CDR2 SMNVEV (reference sequence). Trimming cost V 5 bases and J 3 bases; bases outside gene matches: 8. The CDR3 region is CASSTLAGGPVGANVLTF. The CDR3 region has the DNA TGTGCCAGCAGTACCCTAGCGGGAGGGCCCGTTGGGGCCAACGTCCTGACTTTC.

This clonotype was seen a few times. In DNA form, the CDR3 reads TGTGCCAGCAGTTACCCCGGGGAAGTCTACGAGCAGTACTTC. It codes for CASSYPGEVYEQYF. The rearrangement links TRBV6-2 or TRBV6-3 to TRBJ2-7, with a tentative D call TRBD2 (5 bases). With 2 bases removed from V and 3 bases from J, the gap between germline ends came to 11 bases. The germline V gene encodes CDR1 MNHEY and CDR2 SVGEGT. The CDR3 sequence is 14 residues long.

In the case of this clonotype: Given a much more abundant clone one base away, this may be a read error. The V gene is TRBV7-3, the J gene TRBJ2-6; D might be TRBD1 or TRBD2, each matching 5 bases. Germline values: CDR1 SGHTA, CDR2 FQGTGA. V lost 11 bases and J lost 2, with 13 bases in between. The CDR3 has 14 amino acids. The CDR3 loop is CARGEGTGANVLTF. DNA for the CDR3: TGTGCCCGTGGCGAGGGGACTGGGGCCAACGTCCTGACTTTC.

The chain couples TRBV3-1 to TRBJ2-5, with TRBD2 matching over 7 bases. Germline V gives CDR1 LGHDT, CDR2 YNNKEL (reference sequence). CDR3 length: 13 residues. The junction had 5 bases not matched to a gene; V was cut back by 3 bases and J by 7 bases. This CDR3 is CASSHGGEGTQYF. The CDR3 DNA reads as TGTGCCAGCAGCCATGGGGGGGAGGGGACCCAGTACTTC.

This clonotype was observed a few times. The V and J genes are TRBV19 and TRBJ1-2, with D tentatively TRBD1 (5 bases). In germline, CDR1 is LNHDA, CDR2 SQIVND (reference sequence). This CDR3 has 15 amino acids. The V end was cut by 3 bases, the J end by 2 bases, with 13 bases between. The CDR3 region has the DNA TGTGCCAGTAGTATTTTTCACGGGACGAACTATGGCTACACCTTC. Protein sequence: CASSIFHGTNYGYTF.

This clonotype was observed many times. The CDR3 region is CASSFAPGSSYEQYF. The CDR3 nucleotides are TGTGCCAGCAGTTTTGCCCCCGGGAGCTCCTACGAGCAGTACTTC. The V gene is TRBV12-3 or TRBV12-4, the J gene TRBJ2-7, with D tentatively TRBD2 (6 bases). Deletions cut 3 bases from V and 0 bases from J, with 12 bases between. This CDR3 is built from 15 residues.

V gene TRBV7-9 combines with J gene TRBJ1-5, with D uncertain. Germline V gives CDR1 SEHNR, CDR2 FQNEAQ (reference sequence). Trimming took 5 bases from V and 1 from J, leaving 9 bases between them. The CDR3 consists of 14 residues. CDR3 in DNA: TGTGCCAGCAGCCCCGCCGGGAGCAATCAGCCCCAGCATTTT. Translating it yields CASSPAGSNQPQHF.